This T cell receptor (beta chain) originates from a study of cytomegalovirus exposure and HLA in healthy donors. Study outcomes and limitations: Follow-up analysis later connected one missense variant in DCLRE1C with trimming of TCR beta V- and J-genes.

Amplification used 60 Vbeta primers and 13 Jbeta primers. Source study methods: Around 76 million unique TCR beta chains, 8.5 million to 14 million shared, were counted in a later analysis. Method: immunoSEQ multiplex PCR; TCRdb's copy keeps in-frame clones and lacks some. The V and J calls and the clone size are those of that table, but D and trimming were determined from the DNA. In the table there are hundreds of thousands of clones, 76% of which are singletons. The CDR3 loop spans 11 amino acids. V was pared by 11 bases and J by 13 bases, with 18 bases between. CDR1 is LNHDA and CDR2 is SQIVND in the germline V gene (reference sequence). Comments on this clone: The target antigen is unknown.

Each of the donors was a healthy bone marrow donor. The chain uses TRBV19 and TRBJ2-1, with a possible D match to TRBD2 (6 bases). Sample: PBMCs. The TCR was taken from a man aged 18 to 35 in good health and CMV-seronegative. The DNA of the CDR3 is TGTGCCTCCGGCGGGGCTGCCACTCAGTTCTTC. It translates to CASGGAATQFF. Combining the CDR3 with reference TRBV19 and TRBJ2-1 gives the whole variable domain DGGITQSPKYLFRKEGQNVTLSCEQNLNHDAMYWYRQDPGQGLRLIYYSQIVNDFQKGDIAEGYSVSREKKESFPLTVTSAQKNPTAFYLCASGGAATQFFGPGTRLTVL.